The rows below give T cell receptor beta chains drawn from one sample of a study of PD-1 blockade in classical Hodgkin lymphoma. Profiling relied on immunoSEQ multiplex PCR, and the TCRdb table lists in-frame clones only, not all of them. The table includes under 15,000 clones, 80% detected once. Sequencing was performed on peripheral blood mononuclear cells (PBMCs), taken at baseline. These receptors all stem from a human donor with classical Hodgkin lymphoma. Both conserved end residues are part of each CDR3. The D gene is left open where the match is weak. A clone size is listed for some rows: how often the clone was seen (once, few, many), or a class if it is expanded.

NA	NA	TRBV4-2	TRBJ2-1	CASSQDGGVGNEQFF	TGTGCCAGCAGCCAAGATGGCGGGGTCGGCAATGAGCAGTTCTTC
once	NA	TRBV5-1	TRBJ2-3	CASSLAGSTDTQYF	TGCGCCAGCAGCTTGGCAGGGAGCACAGATACGCAGTATTTT
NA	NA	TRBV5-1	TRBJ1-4	CASRLGGTDNEKLFF	TGCGCCAGCAGGCTCGGGGGGACGGATAATGAAAAACTGTTTTTT
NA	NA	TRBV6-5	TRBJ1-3	CASSYSGPSSGNTIYF	TGTGCCAGCAGTTACTCAGGGCCGAGCTCTGGAAACACCATATATTTT
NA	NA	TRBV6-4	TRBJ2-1	CASSALTGPILF	TGTGCCAGCAGTGCCCTGACAGGCCCTATACTCTTC
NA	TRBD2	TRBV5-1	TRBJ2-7	CASSLAGVRGSEQYF	TGCGCCAGCAGCTTGGCCGGGGTGCGGGGGTCAGAGCAGTACTTC
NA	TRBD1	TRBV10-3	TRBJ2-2	CAISESGQYTGELFF	TGTGCCATCAGTGAGTCGGGACAGTACACCGGGGAGCTGTTTTTT
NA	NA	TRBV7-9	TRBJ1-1	CASSLLGTEAFF	TGTGCCAGCAGCTTATTAGGCACTGAAGCTTTCTTT
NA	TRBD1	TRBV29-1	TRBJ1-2	CSVQGSRTGGAEYYGYTF	TGCAGCGTTCAAGGGTCAAGGACAGGGGGCGCCGAGTACTATGGCTACACCTTC
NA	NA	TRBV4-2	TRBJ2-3	CASSQDSAVTDTQYF	TGTGCCAGCAGCCAAGATTCGGCAGTCACAGATACGCAGTATTTT
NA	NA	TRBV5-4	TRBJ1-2	CASSIDSLGGYTF	TGTGCCAGCAGCATAGACTCCCTCGGGGGCTACACCTTC
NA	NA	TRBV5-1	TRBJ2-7	CASSSDRGPSYEQYF	TGCGCCAGCAGCTCAGACCGGGGACCCTCCTACGAGCAGTACTTC
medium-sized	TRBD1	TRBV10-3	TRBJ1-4	CAISAGGGYNEKLFF	TGTGCCATCAGCGCAGGGGGCGGTTATAATGAAAAACTGTTTTTT
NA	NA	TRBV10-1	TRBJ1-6	CASSDGGGSPLHF	TGCGCCAGCAGTGACGGGGGCGGTTCACCCCTCCACTTT
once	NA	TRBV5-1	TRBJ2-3	CASRLTSFDTQYF	TGCGCCAGCAGGCTCACTAGCTTTGATACGCAGTATTTT
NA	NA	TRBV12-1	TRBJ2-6	CASSLGVGKSSGANVLTF	TGTGCCAGCAGCTTGGGGGTAGGGAAATCCTCTGGGGCCAACGTCCTGACTTTC
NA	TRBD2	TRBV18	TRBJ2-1	CASSTVGLAGASYNEQFF	TGTGCCAGCTCGACGGTCGGACTAGCGGGGGCCTCCTACAATGAGCAGTTCTTC
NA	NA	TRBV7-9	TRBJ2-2	CASSPIGGAGELFF	TGTGCCAGCAGCCCCATCGGGGGTGCCGGGGAGCTGTTTTTT
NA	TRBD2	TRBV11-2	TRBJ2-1	CASSYGLGTYNEQFF	TGTGCCAGCAGCTATGGACTAGGGACTTACAATGAGCAGTTCTTC
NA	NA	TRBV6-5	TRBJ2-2	CASSYQRNTGELFF	TGTGCCAGCAGTTACCAACGGAACACCGGGGAGCTGTTTTTT
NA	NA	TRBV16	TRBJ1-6	CASSQDLSSYNSPLHF	TGTGCCAGCAGCCAGGATCTCAGCTCCTATAATTCACCCCTCCACTTT
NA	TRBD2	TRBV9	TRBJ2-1	CASSPVAGGNEQFF	TGTGCCAGCAGCCCAGTAGCGGGGGGAAATGAGCAGTTCTTC
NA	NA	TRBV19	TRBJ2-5	CASSSFGTQYF	TGTGCCAGTAGTAGTTTTGGGACCCAGTACTTC
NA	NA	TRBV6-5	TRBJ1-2	CASSYSLRVYGYTF	TGTGCCAGCAGTTACTCCCTCAGGGTGTACGGCTACACCTTC
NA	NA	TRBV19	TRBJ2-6	CASRYGANVLTF	TGTGCCAGTAGATACGGGGCCAACGTCCTGACTTTC
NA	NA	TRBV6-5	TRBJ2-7	CASRRTGSSSYEQYF	TGTGCCAGCAGGAGAACCGGATCTAGCTCCTACGAGCAGTACTTC
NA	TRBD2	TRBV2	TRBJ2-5	CASTEGGVGQETQYF	TGTGCCAGCACCGAGGGAGGGGTTGGACAAGAGACCCAGTACTTC
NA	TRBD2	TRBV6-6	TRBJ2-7	CASSYGTSWEEQYF	TGTGCCAGCAGTTACGGGACTAGCTGGGAAGAGCAGTACTTC
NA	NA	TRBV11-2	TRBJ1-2	CASSPRTGYGYTF	TGTGCCAGCAGCCCCCGGACGGGCTATGGCTACACCTTC
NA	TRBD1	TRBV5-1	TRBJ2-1	CASSWTGINEQFF	TGCGCCAGCAGCTGGACAGGGATCAATGAGCAGTTCTTC
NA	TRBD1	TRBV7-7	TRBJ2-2	CASSLGQGTGELFF	TGTGCTAGCAGCTTGGGACAGGGGACCGGGGAGCTGTTTTTT
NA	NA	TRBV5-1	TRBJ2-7	CASSFGGWPYEQYF	TGCGCCAGCAGCTTCGGCGGGTGGCCCTACGAGCAGTACTTC
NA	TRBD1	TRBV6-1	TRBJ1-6	CASKQGAIGALHF	TGTGCCAGCAAGCAGGGGGCCATAGGCGCCCTCCACTTT
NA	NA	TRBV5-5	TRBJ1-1	CASSLALSAEAFF	TGTGCCAGCAGCTTGGCCCTGTCAGCTGAAGCTTTCTTT
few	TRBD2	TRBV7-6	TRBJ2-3	CASSLTGLAADTQYF	TGTGCCAGCAGCTTAACAGGACTAGCGGCAGATACGCAGTATTTT
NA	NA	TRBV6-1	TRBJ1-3	CASSDLGPSSGNTIYF	TGTGCCAGCAGTGATCTCGGACCCTCCTCTGGAAACACCATATATTTT
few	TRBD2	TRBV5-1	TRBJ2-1	CASSLFSGGAHEQFF	TGCGCCAGCAGCTTGTTTAGCGGGGGGGCCCATGAGCAGTTCTTC
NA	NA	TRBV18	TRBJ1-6	CASSSVSNSPLHF	TGTGCCAGCTCGAGCGTCTCTAATTCACCCCTCCACTTT